This is a list of T cell receptor beta chains from one sample in a study of human T cells and chemical hapten exposure. Via MiXCR, TCRdb re-called the RACE reads, giving one row per CDR3 protein. The table shows about 110,000 distinct CDR3 sequences, with less than 10% occurring only once. The starting material was whole blood, obtained in connection with sensitization to the hapten diphenylcyclopropenone (DPC). All receptors come from a woman aged 40 to 50 with alopecia areata. Some clones in this sample may be carry-over from other donors' samples. Each CDR3 is given with its conserved first and last residue. The D gene is left open where the match is weak. Size is stated for part of the rows, as once, few or many counts, or as a class when the clone is expanded.

>.|TRBV28|TRBJ1-6|.
CASSQLRDNSPLHF
TGTGCCAGCAGTCAACTCCGGGATAATTCACCCCTCCACTTT
>.|TRBV7-9|TRBJ2-3|many
CASSPFPQGWGRDTQYF
TGTGCCAGCAGCCCCTTCCCCCAGGGATGGGGTAGAGATACGCAGTATTTT
>TRBD2|TRBV7-2|TRBJ2-3|few
CASRAGGPLTDTQYF
TGTGCCAGCAGGGCGGGGGGCCCCCTCACAGATACGCAGTATTTT
>TRBD2|TRBV19|TRBJ2-1|many
CASSIVPPTSGGAGEQFF
TGTGCCAGTAGTATAGTCCCACCCACTAGCGGGGGGGCCGGTGAGCAGTTCTTC
>.|TRBV5-1|TRBJ1-1|many
CASSLGGLNTEAFF
TGTGCCAGCAGCTTGGGGGGGCTGAACACTGAAGCTTTCTTT
>.|TRBV10-3|TRBJ2-7|.
CAINVDRSYEQYF
TGTGCCATCAATGTTGACAGGTCCTACGAGCAGTACTTC
>.|TRBV5-4|TRBJ1-2|.
CASSLEAGWSSSYGYTF
TGTGCCAGCAGCTTGGAGGCAGGGTGGTCATCTTCCTATGGCTACACCTTC
>.|TRBV2|TRBJ2-5|.
CASRLGAQETQYF
TGTGCCAGCCGTCTGGGGGCACAAGAGACCCAGTACTTC
>TRBD1|TRBV6-1|TRBJ2-7|.
CASSEPGQNPYEQYF
TGTGCCAGCAGTGAGCCGGGACAGAACCCCTACGAGCAGTACTTC
>.|TRBV7-2|TRBJ2-2|many
CASSPRGTGELFF
TGTGCCAGCAGCCCCCGGGGCACCGGGGAGCTGTTTTTT
>.|TRBV7-3|TRBJ2-5|many
CASSRSGPQETQYF
TGTGCCAGCAGCCGAAGCGGGCCCCAAGAGACCCAGTACTTC
>.|TRBV6-5|TRBJ1-1|many
CASRMNTEAFF
TGTGCCAGCAGGATGAACACTGAAGCTTTCTTT
>TRBD1|TRBV30|TRBJ1-6|many
CAWRQGASSSYNSPLHF
TGTGCCTGGCGACAGGGGGCCTCGAGCTCCTATAATTCACCCCTCCACTTT
>TRBD1|TRBV10-3|TRBJ2-1|.
CAIRKAGTGTNEQFF
TGTGCCATCAGGAAAGCCGGGACAGGGACGAATGAGCAGTTCTTC
>.|TRBV4-2|TRBJ2-1|many
CASSHPDYYNEQFF
TGTGCCAGCAGCCATCCTGACTACTACAATGAGCAGTTCTTC
>TRBD2|TRBV20-1|TRBJ2-1|many
CSARDPLAGAYNEQFF
TGCAGTGCTAGAGACCCGCTAGCGGGGGCCTACAATGAGCAGTTCTTC
>TRBD1|TRBV6-5|TRBJ2-4|.
CASSSREGATKNIQYF
TGTGCCAGCAGTAGTCGTGAGGGGGCAACGAAAAACATTCAGTACTTC
>.|TRBV12-3/TRBV12-4|TRBJ2-3|.
CASSLRGGDTQYF
TGTGCCAGCAGTTTGCGTGGGGGGGATACGCAGTATTTT
>.|TRBV7-8|TRBJ2-5|.
CASSLLASQETQYF
TGTGCCAGCAGCTTACTAGCGTCACAAGAGACCCAGTACTTC
>.|TRBV4-3|TRBJ2-7|many
CASSQDLQAQGSYEQYF
TGCGCCAGCAGCCAAGATCTGCAGGCACAGGGATCCTACGAGCAGTACTTC
>.|TRBV11-1|TRBJ1-1|many
CASSPLGSRGQGNTEAFF
TGTGCCAGCAGCCCACTCGGCTCTAGGGGACAAGGAAACACTGAAGCTTTCTTT
>.|TRBV20-1|TRBJ2-5|few
CSARSPVGQETQYF
TGCAGTGCTAGATCACCGGTGGGCCAAGAGACCCAGTACTTC
>TRBD1|TRBV18|TRBJ1-5|few
CASSPRDRGYGQPQHF
TGTGCCAGCTCACCACGTGACAGGGGCTATGGTCAGCCCCAGCATTTT
>.|TRBV6-1|TRBJ2-3|few
CASSLLTTGDTQYF
TGTGCCAGCAGTCTCCTCACGACAGGAGATACGCAGTATTTT
>TRBD1|TRBV29-1|TRBJ2-2|many
CSVEGGQGESGELFF
TGCAGCGTTGAAGGGGGACAGGGAGAGTCCGGGGAGCTGTTTTTT
>.|TRBV6-2/TRBV6-3|TRBJ2-1|.
CASGSYNEQFF
TGTGCCAGCGGAAGCTACAATGAGCAGTTCTTC